This TCR beta chain was sequenced during a study of technical replicates of blood from a few donors. Between the trimmed V and J ends, which lost 4 bases and 1 base, there was a span of 10 bases. The CDR3 sequence is 14 residues long. Per the germline V gene, CDR1 is ENHRY and CDR2 is SYGVKD. Produced via immunoSEQ multiplex PCR; TCRdb's table is partial and in-frame only. Of approximately 70,000 clones in the sample, 85% to 95% were seen once. The source of this sequence is a human donor in good health. What was sequenced was T cells isolated from PBMCs. The chain couples TRBV10-3 to TRBJ1-1; D ambiguous. The chain's CDR3 is CAISVADTNTEAFF. CDR3 nucleotides: TGTGCCATCAGTGTGGCAGATACGAACACTGAAGCTTTCTTT.